This paragraph reports one T cell receptor beta chain. No antigen is known for it. The identical CDR3 is also encoded by other nucleotide sequences in the sample. These data come from a study of shared clonotypes between healthy human individuals. Method: immunoSEQ multiplex PCR; TCRdb's copy keeps in-frame clones and lacks some. The sample contains about 2.4 million clones, over 85% of which appear only once. Overall study results and limits: Sorted-subset sequencing, rarefaction showed, was incomplete despite large depth. Deeper or shallower sequencing was expected to change how clonotypes are shared among donors. Among the subsets, naive ones generally showed larger estimated richness than memory ones.

The CDR3 extends over 13 amino acids. CDR1 and CDR2 from the germline V gene are MNHNY and SVGAGI (reference sequence). The V and J ends lost 5 bases and 5 bases, in that order; junction bases with no gene match: 1. This chain connects TRBV6-6 to TRBJ1-2, with 11 nucleotides matching TRBD1. The source material was naive CD4+ T cells sorted from blood. Subset: CD45RA+ positively selected. The sequence was obtained from a young man in good health. The CDR3 coding sequence is TGTGCCAGCAGTGGGACAGGGGGATATGGCTACACCTTC. Amino acid sequence: CASSGTGGYGYTF.